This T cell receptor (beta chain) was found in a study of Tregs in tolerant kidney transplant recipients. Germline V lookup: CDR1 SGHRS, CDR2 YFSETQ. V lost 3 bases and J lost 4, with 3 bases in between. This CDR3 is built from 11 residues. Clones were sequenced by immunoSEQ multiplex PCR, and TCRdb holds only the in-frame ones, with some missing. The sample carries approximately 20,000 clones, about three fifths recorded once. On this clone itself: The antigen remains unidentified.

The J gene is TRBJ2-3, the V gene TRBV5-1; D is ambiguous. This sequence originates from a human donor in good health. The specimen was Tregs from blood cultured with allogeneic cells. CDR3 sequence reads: CASSSADTQYF. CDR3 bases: TGCGCCAGCAGCTCTGCAGATACGCAGTATTTT.